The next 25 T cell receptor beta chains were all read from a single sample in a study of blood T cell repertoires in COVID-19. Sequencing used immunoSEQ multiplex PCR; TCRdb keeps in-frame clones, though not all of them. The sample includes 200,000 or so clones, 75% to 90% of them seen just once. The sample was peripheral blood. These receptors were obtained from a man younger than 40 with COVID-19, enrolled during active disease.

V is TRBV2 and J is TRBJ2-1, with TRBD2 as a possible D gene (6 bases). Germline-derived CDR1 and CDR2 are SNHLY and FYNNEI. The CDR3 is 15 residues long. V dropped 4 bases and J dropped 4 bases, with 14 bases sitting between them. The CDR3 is CASSVEGNGYNEQFF. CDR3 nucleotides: TGTGCCAGCAGTGTGGAGGGAAATGGGTACAATGAGCAGTTCTTC.

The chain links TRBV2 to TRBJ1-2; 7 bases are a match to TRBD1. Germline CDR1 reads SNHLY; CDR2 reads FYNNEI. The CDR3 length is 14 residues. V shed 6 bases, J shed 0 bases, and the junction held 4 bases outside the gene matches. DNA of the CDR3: TGTGCCAGCAGGCCGGACAGGACTAACTATGGCTACACCTTC. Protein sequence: CASRPDRTNYGYTF.

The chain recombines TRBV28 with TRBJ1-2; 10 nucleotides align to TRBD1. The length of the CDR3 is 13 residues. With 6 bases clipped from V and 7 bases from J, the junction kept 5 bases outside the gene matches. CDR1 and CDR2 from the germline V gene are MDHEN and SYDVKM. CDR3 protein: CASSRQGASGYTF. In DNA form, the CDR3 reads TGTGCCAGCAGCCGACAGGGGGCTAGTGGCTACACCTTC.

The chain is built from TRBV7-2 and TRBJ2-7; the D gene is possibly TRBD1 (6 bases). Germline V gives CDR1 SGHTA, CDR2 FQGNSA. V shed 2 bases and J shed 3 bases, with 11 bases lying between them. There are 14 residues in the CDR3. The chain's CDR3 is CASSLQGRDYEQYF. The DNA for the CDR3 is TGTGCCAGCAGCTTACAGGGGAGAGACTACGAGCAGTACTTC.

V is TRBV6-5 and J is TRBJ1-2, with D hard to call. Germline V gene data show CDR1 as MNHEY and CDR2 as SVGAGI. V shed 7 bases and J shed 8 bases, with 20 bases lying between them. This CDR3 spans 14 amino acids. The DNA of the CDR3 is TGTGCCAGCACCAAACGGGGAGCGGCGGACGGCTACACCTTC. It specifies CASTKRGAADGYTF.

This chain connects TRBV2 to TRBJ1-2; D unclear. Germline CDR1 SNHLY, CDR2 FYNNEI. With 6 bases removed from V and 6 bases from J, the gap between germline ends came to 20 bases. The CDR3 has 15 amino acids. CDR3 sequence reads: CASSDGGFMSDGYTF. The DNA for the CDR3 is TGTGCCAGCAGCGATGGAGGGTTTATGAGCGATGGCTACACCTTC.

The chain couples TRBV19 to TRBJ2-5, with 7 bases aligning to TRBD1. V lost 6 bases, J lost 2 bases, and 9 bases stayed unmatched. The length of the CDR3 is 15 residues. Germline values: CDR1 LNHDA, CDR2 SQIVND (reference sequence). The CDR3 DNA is TGTGCCAGTAGCAGGGGGTATACAGGGCAAGAGACCCAGTACTTC. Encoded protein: CASSRGYTGQETQYF.

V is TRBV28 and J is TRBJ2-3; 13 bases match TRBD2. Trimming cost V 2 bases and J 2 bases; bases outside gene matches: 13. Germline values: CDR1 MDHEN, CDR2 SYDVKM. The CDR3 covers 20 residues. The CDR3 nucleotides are TGTGCCAGCAGTTTAGCCTTATTTAGGACTAGCGGGGGCCCCACAGATACGCAGTATTTT. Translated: CASSLALFRTSGGPTDTQYF.

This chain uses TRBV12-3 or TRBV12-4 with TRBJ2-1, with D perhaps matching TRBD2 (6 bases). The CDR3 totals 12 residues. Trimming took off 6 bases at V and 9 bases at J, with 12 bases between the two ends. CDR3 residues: CASSLTRFEQFF. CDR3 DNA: TGTGCCAGCAGCCTGACTAGGTTTGAGCAGTTCTTC.

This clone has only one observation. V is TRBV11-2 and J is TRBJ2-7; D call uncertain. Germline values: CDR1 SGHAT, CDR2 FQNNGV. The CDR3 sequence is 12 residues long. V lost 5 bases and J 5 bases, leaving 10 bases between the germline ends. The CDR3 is CASSPYTHEQYF. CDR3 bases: TGTGCCAGCAGCCCTTACACCCACGAGCAGTACTTC.

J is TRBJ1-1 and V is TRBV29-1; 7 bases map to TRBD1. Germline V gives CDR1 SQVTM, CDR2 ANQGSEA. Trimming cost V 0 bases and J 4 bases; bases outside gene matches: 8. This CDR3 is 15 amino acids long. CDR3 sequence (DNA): TGCAGCGTTGAAGATGTGGACAGGTGGAGCACTGAAGCTTTCTTT. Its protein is CSVEDVDRWSTEAFF. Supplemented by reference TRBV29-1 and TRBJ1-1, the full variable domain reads SAVISQKPSRDICQRGTSLTIQCQVDSQVTMMFWYRQQPGQSLTLIATANQGSEATYESGFVIDKFPISRPNLTFSTLTVSNMSPEDSSIYLCSVEDVDRWSTEAFFGQGTRLTVV.

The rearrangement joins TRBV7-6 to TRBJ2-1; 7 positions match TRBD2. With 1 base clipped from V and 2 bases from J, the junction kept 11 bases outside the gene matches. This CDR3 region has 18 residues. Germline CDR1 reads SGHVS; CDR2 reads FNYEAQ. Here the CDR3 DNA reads TGTGCCAGCAGCTTAGTGTCCCGGGAGGACCTCACCTACAATGAGCAGTTCTTC. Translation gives CASSLVSREDLTYNEQFF.

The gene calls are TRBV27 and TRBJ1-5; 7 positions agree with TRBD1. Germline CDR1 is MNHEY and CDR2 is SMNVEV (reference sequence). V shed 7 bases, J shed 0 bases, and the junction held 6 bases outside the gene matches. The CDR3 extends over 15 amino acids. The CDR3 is CASKGGGYSNQPQHF. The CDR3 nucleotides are TGTGCCAGCAAAGGAGGGGGCTATAGCAATCAGCCCCAGCATTTT.

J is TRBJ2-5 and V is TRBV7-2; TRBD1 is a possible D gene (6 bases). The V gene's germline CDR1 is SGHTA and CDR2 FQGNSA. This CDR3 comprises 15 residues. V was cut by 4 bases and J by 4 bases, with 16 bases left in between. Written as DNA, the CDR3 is TGTGCCAGCAGCTCCCCGACAGGTTGGTCAGAGACCCAGTACTTC. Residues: CASSSPTGWSETQYF.

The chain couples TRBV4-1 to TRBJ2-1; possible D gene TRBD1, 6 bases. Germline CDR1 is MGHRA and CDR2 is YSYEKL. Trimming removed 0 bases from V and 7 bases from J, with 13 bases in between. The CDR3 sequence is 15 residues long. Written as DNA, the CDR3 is TGCGCCAGCAGCCAAGAAAGTAGGGGGATTAATGAGCAGTTCTTC. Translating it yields CASSQESRGINEQFF.

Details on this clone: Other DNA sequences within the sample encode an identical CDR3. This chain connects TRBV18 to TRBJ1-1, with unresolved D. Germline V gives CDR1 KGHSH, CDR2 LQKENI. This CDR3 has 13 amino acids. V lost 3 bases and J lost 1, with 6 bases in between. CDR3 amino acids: CASSPNSNTEAFF. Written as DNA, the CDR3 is TGTGCCAGCTCACCGAACTCGAACACTGAAGCTTTCTTT.

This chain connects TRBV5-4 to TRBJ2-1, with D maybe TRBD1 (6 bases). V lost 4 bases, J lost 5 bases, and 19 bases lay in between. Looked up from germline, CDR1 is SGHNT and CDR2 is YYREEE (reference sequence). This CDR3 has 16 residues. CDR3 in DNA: TGTGCCAGCAGCCACGGACAGACACGACGGGACAATGAGCAGTTCTTC. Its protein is CASSHGQTRRDNEQFF.

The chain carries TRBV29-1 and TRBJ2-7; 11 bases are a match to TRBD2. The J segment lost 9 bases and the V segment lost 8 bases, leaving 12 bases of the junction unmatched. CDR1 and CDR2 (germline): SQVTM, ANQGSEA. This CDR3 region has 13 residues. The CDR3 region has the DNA TGCAGCACCCGACTAGCGGGGAGCCCGGGGCAGTACTTC. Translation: CSTRLAGSPGQYF.

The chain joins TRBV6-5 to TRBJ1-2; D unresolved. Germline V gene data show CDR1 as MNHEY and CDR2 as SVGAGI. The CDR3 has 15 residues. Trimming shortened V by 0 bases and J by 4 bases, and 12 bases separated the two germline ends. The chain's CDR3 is CASSYSIYPVYGYTF. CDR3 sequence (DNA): TGTGCCAGCAGTTACTCGATCTATCCCGTCTATGGCTACACCTTC.

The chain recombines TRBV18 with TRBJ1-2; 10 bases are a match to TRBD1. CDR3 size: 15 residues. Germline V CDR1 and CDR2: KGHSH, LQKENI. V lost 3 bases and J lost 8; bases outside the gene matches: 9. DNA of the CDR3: TGTGCCAGCTCACCCGAGACAGGGGGCTACGTCGGCTACACCTTC. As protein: CASSPETGGYVGYTF.

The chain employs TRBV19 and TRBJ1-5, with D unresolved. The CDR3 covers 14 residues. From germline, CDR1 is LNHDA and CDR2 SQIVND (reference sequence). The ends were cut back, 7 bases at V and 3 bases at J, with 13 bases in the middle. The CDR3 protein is CASNSDWNNQPQHF. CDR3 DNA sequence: TGTGCCAGTAACAGTGATTGGAACAATCAGCCCCAGCATTTT.

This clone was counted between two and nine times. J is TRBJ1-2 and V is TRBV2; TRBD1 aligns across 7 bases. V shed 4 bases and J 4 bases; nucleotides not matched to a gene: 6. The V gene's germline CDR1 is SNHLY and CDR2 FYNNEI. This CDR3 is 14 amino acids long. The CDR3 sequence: CASSGRQGFYGYTF. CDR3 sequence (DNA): TGTGCCAGCAGTGGAAGACAGGGCTTCTATGGCTACACCTTC.

CDR3 amino acids: CATSRDATNTGELFF. The CDR3 coding sequence is TGTGCCACCAGCAGAGACGCGACGAACACCGGGGAGCTGTTTTTT. The V and J genes are TRBV15 and TRBJ2-2; no firm D call. Germline values: CDR1 LNHNV, CDR2 YYDKDF (reference sequence). This CDR3 comprises 15 residues. Trimming pared 0 bases from V and 0 bases from J, leaving 5 bases between.

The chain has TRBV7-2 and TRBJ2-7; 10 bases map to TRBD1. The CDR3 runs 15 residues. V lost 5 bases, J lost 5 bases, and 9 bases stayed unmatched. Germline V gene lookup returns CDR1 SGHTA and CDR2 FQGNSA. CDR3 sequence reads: CASSARDRGSHEQYF. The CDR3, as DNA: TGTGCCAGCAGCGCCCGGGACAGGGGAAGCCACGAGCAGTACTTC. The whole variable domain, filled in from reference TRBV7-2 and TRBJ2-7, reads GAGVSQSPSNKVTEKGKDVELRCDPISGHTALYWYRQSLGQGLEFLIYFQGNSAPDKSGLPSDRFSAERTGGSVSTLTIQRTQQEDSAVYLCASSARDRGSHEQYFGPGTRLTVT.

The CDR3 DNA is TGTGCCCTATCGAACACCGGGGAGCTGTTTTTT. Amino acid sequence: CALSNTGELFF. V usage is TRBV7-6 and J usage is TRBJ2-2; D remains unclear. CDR3 length equals 11 residues. V lost 11 bases to trimming and J lost 0 bases, with 4 bases between them. Germline values: CDR1 SGHVS, CDR2 FNYEAQ.